The clone carrying this T cell receptor beta chain was detected ten times or more. Fresh peripheral blood, approximately 10 ml, yielded the PBMCs. These data belong to a study of T cells in Graves' hyperthyroidism and ophthalmopathy. Researchers took RNA transcripts and amplified the TCR beta CDR3 regions from them. The study used the HTBI primer set for a first-round RT-PCR of the TCR CDR3. TCRdb passed the multiplex PCR reads through MiXCR, listing each CDR3 protein once. The sample yields 300,000 to 400,000 distinct CDR3 sequences, roughly 13% seen once. This CDR3 is 17 amino acids long. V dropped 6 bases and J dropped 2; count of bases not matched to a gene: 11. CDR1 and CDR2 (germline): SEHNR, FQNEAQ (reference sequence).

The sequence was obtained from a woman aged 60 to 75 with Graves' hyperthyroidism. The sample taken for sequencing was blood. V and J are TRBV7-9 and TRBJ2-3; 10 bases align to TRBD2. In DNA, the CDR3 is TGTGCCAGCAGGCCTCTAGCGGGAGATGGTTCCACAGATACGCAGTATTTT. Translated, it gives CASRPLAGDGSTDTQYF. Based on the CDR3 plus reference TRBV7-9 and TRBJ2-3, the full variable domain is DTGVSQNPRHKITKRGQNVTFRCDPISEHNRLYWYRQTLGQGPEFLTYFQNEAQLEKSRLLSDRFSAERPKGSFSTLEIQRTEQGDSAMYLCASRPLAGDGSTDTQYFGPGTRLTVL.